This section outlines one T cell receptor beta chain sequence together with its context. CD45RO-negative, CCR7-selected cells formed the naive CD8 fraction, which excluded terminally differentiated effector memory CD45RA+ cells. These data originate in a study of shared clonotypes between healthy human individuals. The CDR3 has 14 residues. Germline CDR1 MNHEY, CDR2 SMNVEV (reference sequence). Trimming pared 5 bases from V and 6 bases from J, leaving 17 bases between. DNA at around 190 ng, about 30,000 T cell genomes, went into sorted-subset replicate PCRs. Libraries were prepared by immunoSEQ multiplex PCR; TCRdb keeps only in-frame clonotypes and omits some of them. Of some 630,000 clones in the sample, roughly 96% were seen once.

The rearrangement links TRBV27 to TRBJ2-7, with a possible D match to TRBD2 (6 bases). This TCR came from a woman in her twenties or thirties in good health. The specimen was naive CD8+ T cells sorted from blood. CDR3 loop: CASSIPGVLAEQYF. CDR3 nucleotides: TGTGCCAGCAGTATACCGGGAGTTCTAGCCGAGCAGTACTTC.